This TCR beta chain was retrieved from a study of shared clonotypes between healthy human individuals (dated by TCRdb to the early 2020s). Regarding the complete study: A couple of women and a few men aged 18 to 49 years were included in the cohort. To estimate repertoire size and how much clonotypes are shared between individuals, the study performed deep sequencing of blood TCR repertoires from 4 to 6 healthy adults. Libraries were prepared and TCR repertoires were sequenced by different laboratories using diverse techniques, in order to increase sequencing depth and limit assay-specific biases. Leukapheresis yielded between about 0.85 and 9.5 billion PBMCs per donor. Points the paper makes about the study in general: The genetic and exposure-history diversity represented was limited by the small number of donors. Pairwise subsampling indicated that sequencing depth was expected to affect the degree of clonotype sharing among donors. Sampling was restricted to blood, and TCR repertoires in tissue are likely to differ from TCR repertoires in blood.

According to the germline V gene, CDR1 reads SGHTA and CDR2 reads FQGNSA. The CDR3 contains 14 residues, cysteine and phenylalanine counted. Of all the DNA, just the CDR3 is kept, 42 bases in frame from base 1. Cut back by 1 base and 2 bases, the V and J ends lie 6 bases apart. About this clone: Its antigen remains undetermined. Base qualities were left out, and no much larger clone turns up one base away.

Using the deep immunoSEQ assay, TCR CDR3 regions were amplified from genomic DNA by multiplex PCR. Extracted genomic DNA from each cell subset was distributed evenly across all wells of several immunoSEQ 96-well plates, and each plate was treated as a replicate. Each replicate PCR for unsorted PBMC received approximately 300 ng genomic DNA, equal to tens of thousands of T cell genomes. Unsorted PBMC genomic DNA was sequenced across ten immunoSEQ deep assay plates. Purified libraries were quantified with a Qubit 3.0 fluorometer, sized on a Bioanalyzer 2100, and re-quantified with the KAPA Library Quantification kit. Every immunoSEQ 96-well plate was sequenced on a separate single-read 150-cycle Illumina NextSeq 550 flow cell. The study's own analysis went as follows. Because the immunoSEQ output held only junctional sequences and lacked quality scores, the filtering could not match the filtering applied to full-length reads. Sequences were annotated with PyIR, a Python wrapper for IgBLAST v1.9, and V/J genes and CDR3 were assigned using IMGT germline references. Any read was removed if the V/J assignment was weak (E-value above 1e-6), the CDR3 was missing, or the read contained stop codons, out-of-frame junctions, or ambiguous translated residues. V3J clonotypes were defined as sequences sharing the same inferred V gene, J gene, and CDR3 amino acid sequence. Percentage overlap between repertoires was calculated by dividing the number of shared unique clonotypes by the size of the smaller repertoire. Richness of each repertoire was evaluated using RTK rarefaction, the Chao1 estimator, and Recon v2.1 estimates of unobserved clonotypes. TCRdb holds this immuneACCESS table with in-frame rearrangements only. Some clones are missing; in checked studies, unresolved V genes explain under half, and the rest has no known cause. V and J calls and clone size are as listed in that table; D and trimming were resolved from the DNA. Within this sample are hundreds of thousands of clones, with around 77% of them counted one time only. 12% of the sample belongs to the ten largest clones.

Donors were healthy HIV-negative adults with no recently reported acute infections or vaccinations. Every donor was a Caucasian adult residing in Nashville, Tennessee, USA. In the unsorted samples, 70 million to 95 million PBMCs were counted, and genomic DNA was extracted using the QIAamp DNA Blood Mini kit. Blood was collected by leukapheresis, and PBMCs were isolated by Ficoll-Histopaque density gradient centrifugation and then cryopreserved in liquid nitrogen vapor phase. This chain joins TRBV7-2 to TRBJ1-3, with the D gene not confidently named. Sample: PBMCs. The TCR originated in a woman aged 35 to 49 in good health. Some clones in this sample may be carry-over from other donors' samples. For the CDR3, the sequence is CASSLGLAGNTIYF. The nucleotide sequence reads as follows: TGTGCCAGCAGCTTAGGCCTCGCTGGAAACACCATATATTTT.